The 11 T cell receptor beta chains listed next were all sequenced from one sample in a study of T cells after yellow fever vaccination. Each CDR3 protein is one row after TCRdb ran MiXCR on the 5' RACE reads. Of 250,000 to 400,000 distinct CDR3 sequences listed, around 4.5% are singletons. The material sequenced was PBMCs, taken 15 days after the yellow fever booster vaccination. The origin of the receptors is a man younger than 35 who received the YFV17D yellow fever vaccine.

This clonotype has just a few counts. This chain uses TRBV7-8 with TRBJ1-5, with D possibly TRBD1 on 6 matching bases. Germline V gene data show CDR1 as SGHVS and CDR2 as FQNEAQ. The CDR3 consists of 17 residues. Trimming pared 1 base from V and 6 bases from J, leaving 19 bases between. CDR3 bases: TGTGCCAGCAGCTTAGGAGGGGGGATGTCCTGGGGTCAGCCCCAGCATTTT. This sequence encodes CASSLGGGMSWGQPQHF.

The chain uses TRBV29-1 and TRBJ2-2; D remains unclear. The CDR3 is 13 residues long. From germline, CDR1 is SQVTM and CDR2 ANQGSEA. V shed 6 bases and J shed 0 bases, with 8 bases lying between them. The CDR3 is CSVLTPNTGELFF. The DNA of the CDR3 is TGCAGCGTCCTGACCCCGAACACCGGGGAGCTGTTTTTT.

The rearrangement joins TRBV27 to TRBJ1-1, with no clear D. CDR1 and CDR2 (germline): MNHEY, SMNVEV (reference sequence). The CDR3 contains 16 residues. V lost 4 bases and J 5 bases, leaving 20 bases between the germline ends. This CDR3 reads CASSSMGSLGFTEAFF. The CDR3 nucleotides are TGTGCCAGCAGTTCGATGGGGTCTTTAGGGTTTACTGAAGCTTTCTTT.

V is TRBV5-4 and J is TRBJ2-1, with TRBD2 identical over 12 bases. Germline assignment: CDR1 SGHNT and CDR2 YYREEE (reference sequence). The CDR3 extends over 18 amino acids. Losses at the gene ends were 7 bases for V and 4 bases for J; bases not matched to a gene: 15. The CDR3 here is CASRLGALAGGAYNEQFF. CDR3 sequence (DNA): TGTGCCAGCCGCCTGGGGGCACTAGCGGGGGGTGCTTACAATGAGCAGTTCTTC.

This clonotype occurred many times. The rearrangement links TRBV7-9 to TRBJ2-3; D may be TRBD2 (6 bases). Between the trimmed V and J ends, which lost 3 bases and 4 bases, there was a span of 8 bases. The CDR3 spans 13 residues. From germline, CDR1 is SEHNR and CDR2 FQNEAQ (reference sequence). DNA of the CDR3: TGTGCCAGCAGCTTGGAGGGCCCAGATACGCAGTATTTT. This sequence encodes CASSLEGPDTQYF.

The chain employs TRBV3-2 and TRBJ1-3; the DNA was not compared with TRBD1, the D call given in the table. TRBV3-2 is annotated as a pseudogene. The CDR3 is made up of 15 amino acids. For the CDR3, the DNA is TGTGCCAGCAGCGACAATCCGGGGCCTGGAAACACCATATATTTT. As protein: CASSDNPGPGNTIYF.

This clonotype was observed at least ten times. This chain uses TRBV5-1 with TRBJ2-2, with D uncertain. This CDR3 is 15 amino acids long. Looked up from germline, CDR1 is SGHRS and CDR2 is YFSETQ. V was trimmed by 0 bases and J by 1 base, leaving 7 bases between them. CDR3 DNA: TGCGCCAGCAGCTTGGAGGCTGGGAACACCGGGGAGCTGTTTTTT. Its protein is CASSLEAGNTGELFF.

This clonotype was counted between two and nine times. The DNA of the CDR3 is TGTGCCAGTGAGGCGCAAAATCAGCCCCAGCATTTT. Its translation: CASEAQNQPQHF. The chain carries TRBV19 and TRBJ1-5; no definite D call. Per germline, CDR1 LNHDA and CDR2 SQIVND (reference sequence). The CDR3 is made up of 12 amino acids. V lost 8 bases and J lost 4, with 9 bases in between.

The chain joins TRBV12-3 or TRBV12-4 to TRBJ2-1; 9 bases fit TRBD1. V was pared by 6 bases and J by 9 bases, with 9 bases of the junction left unmatched. This CDR3 is built from 14 residues. The CDR3 bases are TGTGCCAGCAGGGTTGGACAGGGGTTATCTGAGCAGTTCTTC. Residues: CASRVGQGLSEQFF.

This clonotype was counted at least ten times. The CDR3 DNA reads as TGTGCCAGCAGCCCTTCGGGGGGGCAAACAGATACGCAGTATTTT. This encodes CASSPSGGQTDTQYF. J is TRBJ2-3 and V is TRBV7-3; TRBD2 agrees at 8 bases. Germline CDR1 SGHTA, CDR2 FQGTGA. J gave up 3 bases and V 5 bases, and 7 bases lay outside the gene matches. The length of the CDR3 is 15 residues. Together with reference TRBV7-3 and TRBJ2-3, the CDR3 gives the full variable domain: GAGVSQTPSNKVTEKGKYVELRCDPISGHTALYWYRQSLGQGPEFLIYFQGTGAADDSGLPNDRFFAVRPEGSVSTLKIQRTERGDSAVYLCASSPSGGQTDTQYFGPGTRLTVL.

The CDR3 DNA is TGTGCCAGCAGCCCCTCGGGGGACTCCTACGAGCAGTACTTC. Translating gives CASSPSGDSYEQYF. The rearrangement joins TRBV7-2 to TRBJ2-7, with D possibly being TRBD2 (6 bases). V was pared by 5 bases and J by 0 bases, with 11 bases between. This CDR3 spans 14 amino acids. CDR1 and CDR2 (germline): SGHTA, FQGNSA.